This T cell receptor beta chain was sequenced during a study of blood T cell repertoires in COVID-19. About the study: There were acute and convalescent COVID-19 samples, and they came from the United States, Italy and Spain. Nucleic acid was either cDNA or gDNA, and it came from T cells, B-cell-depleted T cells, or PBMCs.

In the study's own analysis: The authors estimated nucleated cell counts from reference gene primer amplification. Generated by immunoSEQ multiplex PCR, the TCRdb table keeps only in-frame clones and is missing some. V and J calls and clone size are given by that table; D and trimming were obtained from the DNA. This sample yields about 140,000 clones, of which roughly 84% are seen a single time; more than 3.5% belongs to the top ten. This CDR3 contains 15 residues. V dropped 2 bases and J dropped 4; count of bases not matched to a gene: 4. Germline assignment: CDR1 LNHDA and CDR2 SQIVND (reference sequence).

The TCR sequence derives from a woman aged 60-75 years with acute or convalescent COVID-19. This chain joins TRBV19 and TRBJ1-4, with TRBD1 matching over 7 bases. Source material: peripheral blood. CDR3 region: CASSIRGQLNEKLFF. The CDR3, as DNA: TGTGCCAGTAGTATAAGGGGACAGCTTAATGAAAAACTGTTTTTT.